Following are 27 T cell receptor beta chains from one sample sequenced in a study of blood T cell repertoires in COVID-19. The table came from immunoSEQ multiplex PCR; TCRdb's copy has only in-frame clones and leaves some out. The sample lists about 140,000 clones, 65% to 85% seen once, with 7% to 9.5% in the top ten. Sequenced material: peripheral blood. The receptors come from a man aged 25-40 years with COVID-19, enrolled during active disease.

In nucleotides, the CDR3 is TGTGCCAGCAGCGTAGGAGGAGTAGACGAGACTGAAGCTTTCTTT. Protein product: CASSVGGVDETEAFF. The rearrangement uses TRBV9 and TRBJ1-1; D call uncertain. The CDR3 totals 15 residues. Between the trimmed V and J ends, which lost 0 bases and 5 bases, there was a span of 14 bases. Per germline, CDR1 SGDLS and CDR2 YYNGEE.

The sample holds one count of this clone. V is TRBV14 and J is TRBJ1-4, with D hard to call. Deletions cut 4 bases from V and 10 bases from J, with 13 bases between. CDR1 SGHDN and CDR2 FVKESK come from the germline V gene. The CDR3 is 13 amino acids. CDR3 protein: CASSRASRGKLFF. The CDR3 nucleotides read TGTGCCAGCAGCCGGGCCTCACGGGGAAAACTGTTTTTT.

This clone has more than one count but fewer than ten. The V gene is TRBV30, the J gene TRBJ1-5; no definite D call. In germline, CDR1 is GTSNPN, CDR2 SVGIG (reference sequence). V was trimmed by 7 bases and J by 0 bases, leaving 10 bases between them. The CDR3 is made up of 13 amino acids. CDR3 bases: TGTGCCTTCGCCCGGGATAGCAATCAGCCCCAGCATTTT. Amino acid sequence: CAFARDSNQPQHF. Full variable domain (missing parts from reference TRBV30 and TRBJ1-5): SQTIHQWPATLVQPVGSPLSLECTVEGTSNPNLYWYRQAAGRGLQLLFYSVGIGQISSEVPQNLSASRPQDRQFILSSKKLLLSDSGFYLCAFARDSNQPQHFGDGTRLSIL.

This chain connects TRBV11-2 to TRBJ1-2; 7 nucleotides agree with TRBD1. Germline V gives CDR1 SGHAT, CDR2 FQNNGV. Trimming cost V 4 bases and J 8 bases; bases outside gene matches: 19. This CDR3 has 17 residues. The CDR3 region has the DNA TGTGCCAGCAGCTCTACAGGGGCAATGATCCAAAGTGGAGGCTACACCTTC. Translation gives CASSSTGAMIQSGGYTF.

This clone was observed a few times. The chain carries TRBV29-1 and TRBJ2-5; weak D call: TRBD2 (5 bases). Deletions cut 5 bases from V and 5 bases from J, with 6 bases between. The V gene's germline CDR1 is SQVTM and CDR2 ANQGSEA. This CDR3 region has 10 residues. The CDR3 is CSVRGETQYF. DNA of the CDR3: TGCAGCGTTCGGGGTGAGACCCAGTACTTC.

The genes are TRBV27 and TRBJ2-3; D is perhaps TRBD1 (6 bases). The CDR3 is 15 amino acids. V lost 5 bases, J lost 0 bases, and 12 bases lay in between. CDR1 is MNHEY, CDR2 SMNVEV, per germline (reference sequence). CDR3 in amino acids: CASSPWGRSTDTQYF. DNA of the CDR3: TGTGCCAGCAGTCCCTGGGGGCGGAGCACAGATACGCAGTATTTT.

The CDR3 region has the DNA TGTGCCAGCAGCTCCTCCAAGGGGGCCTCCTACGAGCAGTACTTC. Its protein product is CASSSSKGASYEQYF. This rearrangement joins TRBV5-5 to TRBJ2-7; 7 bases are a match to TRBD1. Losses at the gene ends were 3 bases for V and 0 bases for J; bases not matched to a gene: 6. The CDR3 extends over 15 amino acids. The germline V gene has CDR1 SGHKS and CDR2 YYEKEE (reference sequence).

CDR3 coding DNA: TGCGCCAGCAGCTTGGGACTAGCGGCTATCCAAGAGACCCAGTACTTC. It is translated as CASSLGLAAIQETQYF. The chain links TRBV5-1 to TRBJ2-5, with 9 bases identical to TRBD2. Trimming took 0 bases from V and 1 from J; bases not matched to a gene: 4. The CDR3 loop spans 16 amino acids. Germline assignment: CDR1 SGHRS and CDR2 YFSETQ.

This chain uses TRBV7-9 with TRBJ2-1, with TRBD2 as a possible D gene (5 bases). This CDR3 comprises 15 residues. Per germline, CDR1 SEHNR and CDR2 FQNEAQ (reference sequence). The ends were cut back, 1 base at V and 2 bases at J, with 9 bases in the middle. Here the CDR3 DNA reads TGTGCCAGCAGCTTAGGAGGGAGTGCCTACAATGAGCAGTTCTTC. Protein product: CASSLGGSAYNEQFF.

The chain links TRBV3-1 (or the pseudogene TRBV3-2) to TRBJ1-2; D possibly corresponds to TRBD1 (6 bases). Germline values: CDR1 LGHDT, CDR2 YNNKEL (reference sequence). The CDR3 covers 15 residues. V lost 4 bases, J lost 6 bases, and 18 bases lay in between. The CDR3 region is CASSPKFGAGDGYTF. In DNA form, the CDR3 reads TGTGCCAGCAGCCCAAAGTTTGGCGCAGGGGATGGCTACACCTTC.

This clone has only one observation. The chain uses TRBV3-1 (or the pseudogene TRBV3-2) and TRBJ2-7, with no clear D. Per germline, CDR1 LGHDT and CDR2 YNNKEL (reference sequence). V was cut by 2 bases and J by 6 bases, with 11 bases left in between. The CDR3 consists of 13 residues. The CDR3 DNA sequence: TGTGCCAGCAGCCAAAGCGTACCCTCCGAGCAGTACTTC. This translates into CASSQSVPSEQYF.

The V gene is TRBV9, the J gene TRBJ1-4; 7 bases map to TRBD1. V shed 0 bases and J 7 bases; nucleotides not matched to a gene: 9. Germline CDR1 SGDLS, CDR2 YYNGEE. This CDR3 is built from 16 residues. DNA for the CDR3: TGTGCCAGCAGCGTAGCTTTAAAGGGGGCGAGTGAAAAACTGTTTTTT. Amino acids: CASSVALKGASEKLFF. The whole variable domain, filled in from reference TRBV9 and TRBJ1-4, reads DSGVTQTPKHLITATGQRVTLRCSPRSGDLSVYWYQQSLDQGLQFLIQYYNGEERAKGNILERFSAQQFPDLHSELNLSSLELGDSALYFCASSVALKGASEKLFFGSGTQLSVL.

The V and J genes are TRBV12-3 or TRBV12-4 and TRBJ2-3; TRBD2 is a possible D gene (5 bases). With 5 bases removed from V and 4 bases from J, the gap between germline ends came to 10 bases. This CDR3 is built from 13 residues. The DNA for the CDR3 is TGTGCCAGCAGTATCGCGGGCGCAGATACGCAGTATTTT. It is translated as CASSIAGADTQYF.

The CDR3 protein is CASSDRGPTQYF. CDR3 coding DNA: TGTGCCAGCAGTGACAGGGGTCCCACGCAGTATTTT. The chain uses TRBV2 and TRBJ2-3; perhaps TRBD1 as D (6 bases). CDR1 and CDR2 (germline): SNHLY, FYNNEI. The germline V and J ends were trimmed by 3 bases and 9 bases, with 10 bases remaining between them. CDR3 size: 12 residues.

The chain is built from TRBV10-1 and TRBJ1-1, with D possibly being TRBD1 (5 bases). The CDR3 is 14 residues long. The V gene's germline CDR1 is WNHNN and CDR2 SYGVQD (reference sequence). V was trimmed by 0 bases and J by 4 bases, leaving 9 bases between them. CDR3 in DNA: TGCGCCAGCAGTGAGTCGGGGCTTATCACTGAAGCTTTCTTT. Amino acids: CASSESGLITEAFF.

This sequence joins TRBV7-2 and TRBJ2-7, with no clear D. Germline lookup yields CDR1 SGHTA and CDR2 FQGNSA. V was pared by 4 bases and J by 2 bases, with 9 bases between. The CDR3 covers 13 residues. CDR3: CASSSTKPYEQYF. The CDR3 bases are TGTGCCAGCAGCTCGACAAAACCCTACGAGCAGTACTTC.

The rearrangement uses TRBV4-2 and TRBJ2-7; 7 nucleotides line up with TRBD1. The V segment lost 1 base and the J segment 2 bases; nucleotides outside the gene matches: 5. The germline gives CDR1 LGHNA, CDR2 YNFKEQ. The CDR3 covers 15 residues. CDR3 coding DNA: TGTGCCAGCAGCCAAGTCTGGACAGGTACCTACGAGCAGTACTTC. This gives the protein CASSQVWTGTYEQYF.

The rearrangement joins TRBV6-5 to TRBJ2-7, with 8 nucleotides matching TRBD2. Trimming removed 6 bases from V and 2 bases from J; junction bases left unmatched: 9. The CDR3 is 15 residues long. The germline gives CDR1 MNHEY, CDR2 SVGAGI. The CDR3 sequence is CASRGGGTVAYEQYF. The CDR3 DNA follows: TGTGCCAGCAGGGGCGGGGGGACGGTAGCCTACGAGCAGTACTTC.

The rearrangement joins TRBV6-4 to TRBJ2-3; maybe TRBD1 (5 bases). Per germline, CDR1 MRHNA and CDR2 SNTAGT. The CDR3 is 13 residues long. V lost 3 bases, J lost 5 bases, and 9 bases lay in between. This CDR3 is CASSEQAQDTQYF. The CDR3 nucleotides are TGTGCCAGCAGTGAACAGGCACAAGATACGCAGTATTTT.

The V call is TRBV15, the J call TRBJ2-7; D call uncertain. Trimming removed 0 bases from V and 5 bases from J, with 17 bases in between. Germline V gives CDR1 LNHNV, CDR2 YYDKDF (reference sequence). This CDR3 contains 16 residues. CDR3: CATSRDRRKVLNEQYF. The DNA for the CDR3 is TGTGCCACCAGCAGAGATCGCAGGAAGGTGCTGAACGAGCAGTACTTC.

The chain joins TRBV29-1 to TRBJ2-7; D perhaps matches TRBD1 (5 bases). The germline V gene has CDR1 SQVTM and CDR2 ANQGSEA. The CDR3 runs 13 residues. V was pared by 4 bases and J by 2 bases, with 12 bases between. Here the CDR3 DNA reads TGCAGCGTTGGTCAGGGTGGTCCCTACGAGCAGTACTTC. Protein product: CSVGQGGPYEQYF.

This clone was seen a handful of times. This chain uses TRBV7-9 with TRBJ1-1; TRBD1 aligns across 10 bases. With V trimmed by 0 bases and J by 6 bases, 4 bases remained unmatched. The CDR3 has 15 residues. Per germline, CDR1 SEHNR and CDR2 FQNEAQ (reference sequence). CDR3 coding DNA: TGTGCCAGCAGCTTAGCTCCGGGGACAGGGGCTGAAGCTTTCTTT. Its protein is CASSLAPGTGAEAFF.

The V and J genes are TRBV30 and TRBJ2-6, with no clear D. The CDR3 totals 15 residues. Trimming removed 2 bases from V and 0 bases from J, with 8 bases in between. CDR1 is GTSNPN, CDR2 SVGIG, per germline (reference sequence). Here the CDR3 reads CAWSPRLSGANVLTF. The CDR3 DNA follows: TGTGCCTGGAGTCCCCGTCTCTCTGGGGCCAACGTCCTGACTTTC. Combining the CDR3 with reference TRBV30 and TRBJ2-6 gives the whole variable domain SQTIHQWPATLVQPVGSPLSLECTVEGTSNPNLYWYRQAAGRGLQLLFYSVGIGQISSEVPQNLSASRPQDRQFILSSKKLLLSDSGFYLCAWSPRLSGANVLTFGAGSRLTVL.

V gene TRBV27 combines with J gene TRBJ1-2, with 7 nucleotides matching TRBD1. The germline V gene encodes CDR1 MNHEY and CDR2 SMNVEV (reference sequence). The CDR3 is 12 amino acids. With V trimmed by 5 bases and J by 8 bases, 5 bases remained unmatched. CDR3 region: CASSDRVRGYTF. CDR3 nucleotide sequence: TGTGCCAGCAGTGACAGGGTTCGGGGCTACACCTTC.

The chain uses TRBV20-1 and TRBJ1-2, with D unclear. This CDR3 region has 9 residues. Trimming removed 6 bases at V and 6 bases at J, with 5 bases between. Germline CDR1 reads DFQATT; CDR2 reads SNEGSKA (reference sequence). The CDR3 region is CSARNGYTF. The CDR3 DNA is TGCAGTGCGCGAAATGGCTACACCTTC.

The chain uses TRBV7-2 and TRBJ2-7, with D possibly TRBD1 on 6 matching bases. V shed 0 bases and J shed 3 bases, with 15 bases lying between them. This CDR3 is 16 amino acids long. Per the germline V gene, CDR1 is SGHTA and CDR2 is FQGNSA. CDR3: CASSLADPTGGYEQYF. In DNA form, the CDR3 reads TGTGCCAGCAGCTTAGCCGACCCGACAGGAGGCTACGAGCAGTACTTC.

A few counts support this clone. CDR3 sequence: CASSLLGGLAGINYNEQFF. In DNA, the CDR3 is TGTGCCAGCAGCTTACTGGGGGGTCTAGCGGGGATAAACTACAATGAGCAGTTCTTC. V usage is TRBV7-9 and J usage is TRBJ2-1; 9 positions agree with TRBD2. Germline lookup yields CDR1 SEHNR and CDR2 FQNEAQ (reference sequence). V was pared by 2 bases and J by 3 bases, with 14 bases of the junction left unmatched. This CDR3 region has 19 residues.